This entry concerns a single T cell receptor (beta chain). The antigen is undetermined. The V gene's germline CDR1 is SEHNR and CDR2 FQNEAQ (reference sequence). The CDR3 is 15 amino acids. This record comes from a study of CXCR3-negative and CXCR3-positive naive CD8 T cells. Researchers prepared the TRB cDNA libraries using 5' RACE with UMI labels. TCRdb reprocessed the 5' RACE reads and stores each CDR3 protein as one record, lacking DNA. The listing records 95,000 to 100,000 distinct CDR3 sequences. Study-wide points: Hydrophobicity of TRB CDR3s was greater in CXCR3-positive naive cells than in CXCR3-negative naive cells.

This chain connects TRBV7-9 to TRBJ2-1. This receptor was obtained from a human donor in good health. Some clones in this sample may be carry-over from other donors' samples. The sequenced sample was naive CXCR3+ CD8+ T cells from blood. Subset meaning: CD45RO-CCR7+CD27+CD95- naive CD8+ T cells expressing CXCR3 (TNR3+). The CDR3 loop is CASSLVGSSYNEQFF. Full variable domain (rest looked up from reference TRBV7-9 and TRBJ2-1): DTGVSQNPRHKITKRGQNVTFRCDPISEHNRLYWYRQTLGQGPEFLTYFQNEAQLEKSRLLSDRFSAERPKGSFSTLEIQRTEQGDSAMYLCASSLVGSSYNEQFFGPGTRLTVL.